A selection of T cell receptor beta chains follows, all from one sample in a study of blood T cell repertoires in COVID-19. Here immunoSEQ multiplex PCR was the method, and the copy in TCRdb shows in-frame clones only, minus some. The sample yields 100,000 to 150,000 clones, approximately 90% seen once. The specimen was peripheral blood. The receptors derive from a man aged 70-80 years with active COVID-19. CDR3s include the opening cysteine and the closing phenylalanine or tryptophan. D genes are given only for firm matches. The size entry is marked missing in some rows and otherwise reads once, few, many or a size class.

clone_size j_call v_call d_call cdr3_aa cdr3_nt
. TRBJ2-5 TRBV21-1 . CASSKAGPGGGETQYF TGTGCCAGCAGCAAAGCTGGTCCGGGAGGAGGGGAGACCCAGTACTTC
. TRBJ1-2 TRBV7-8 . CASSLELPGTLNGYTF TGTGCCAGCAGCTTAGAGTTACCCGGGACATTGAATGGCTACACCTTC
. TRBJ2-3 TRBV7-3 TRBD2 CASTSTGGPTDTQYF TGTGCCAGCACCTCCACGGGAGGGCCGACAGATACGCAGTATTTT
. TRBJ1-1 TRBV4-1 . CASSQEPAALNTEAFF TGCGCCAGCAGCCAAGAGCCGGCGGCCCTGAACACTGAAGCTTTCTTT
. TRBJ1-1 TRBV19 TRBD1 CASTPRTGHTEAFF TGTGCCAGTACCCCCCGGACAGGCCACACTGAAGCTTTCTTT
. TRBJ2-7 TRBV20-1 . CSASGPYEQYF TGCAGTGCCTCAGGGCCTTACGAGCAGTACTTC
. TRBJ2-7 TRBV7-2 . CASSLGGRVTYEQYF TGTGCCAGCAGCTTAGGAGGCAGGGTAACCTACGAGCAGTACTTC
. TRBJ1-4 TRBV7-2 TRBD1 CASSLGTGRANEKLFF TGTGCCAGCAGCCTGGGGACAGGGCGGGCTAATGAAAAACTGTTTTTT
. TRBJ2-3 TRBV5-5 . CASSLIRGALGEADTQYF TGTGCCAGCAGCTTAATCAGGGGGGCTTTGGGAGAGGCAGATACGCAGTATTTT
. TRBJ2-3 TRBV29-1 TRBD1 CSVEAGQGTDTQYF TGCAGCGTTGAGGCGGGACAGGGGACAGATACGCAGTATTTT
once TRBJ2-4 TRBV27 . CASSFRGGSAQNIQYF TGTGCCAGCAGTTTCCGAGGAGGGAGTGCTCAAAACATTCAGTACTTC
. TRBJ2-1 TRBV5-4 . CASSFDGGVYNEQFF TGTGCCAGCAGCTTCGACGGAGGGGTTTACAATGAGCAGTTCTTC
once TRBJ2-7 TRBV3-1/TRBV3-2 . CASSQQRRGWYF TGTGCCAGCAGCCAGCAGCGCCGAGGGTGGTACTTC
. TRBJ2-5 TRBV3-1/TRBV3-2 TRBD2 CASSQDSGTTQYF TGTGCCAGCAGCCAAGATAGCGGGACGACCCAGTACTTC
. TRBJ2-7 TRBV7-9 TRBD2 CASSSGTSGRYEQYF TGTGCCAGCAGCTCGGGGACTAGCGGGAGGTACGAGCAGTACTTC
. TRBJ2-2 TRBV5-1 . CASSPLRGTATGELFF TGCGCCAGCAGCCCCCTTCGGGGGACGGCCACCGGGGAGCTGTTTTTT
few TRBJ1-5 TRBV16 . CASSQSGFPQPQHF TGTGCCAGCAGCCAGTCGGGTTTCCCACAGCCCCAGCATTTT
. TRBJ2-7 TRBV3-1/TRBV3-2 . CASSQVLLARHEQYF TGTGCCAGCAGCCAAGTTCTGCTAGCGAGACACGAGCAGTACTTC
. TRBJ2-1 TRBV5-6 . CASSNWGLIYNEQFF TGTGCCAGCAGCAATTGGGGCCTGATTTACAATGAGCAGTTCTTC
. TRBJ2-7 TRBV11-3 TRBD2 CASSFTGTSGTYEQYF TGTGCCAGCAGCTTTACCGGGACTAGCGGCACCTACGAGCAGTACTTC
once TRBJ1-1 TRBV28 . CASSFPMNTEAFF TGTGCCAGCAGTTTTCCCATGAACACTGAAGCTTTCTTT
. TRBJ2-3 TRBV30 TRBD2 CAWRTSGRVDTQYF TGTGCCTGGAGGACTAGCGGGAGGGTGGATACGCAGTATTTT
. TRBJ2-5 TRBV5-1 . CASSLAGRGPETQYF TGCGCCAGCAGCTTGGCGGGGCGGGGGCCGGAGACCCAGTACTTC
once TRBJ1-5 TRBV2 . CASSEGTPYSNQPQHF TGTGCCAGCAGTGAGGGGACTCCTTATAGCAATCAGCCCCAGCATTTT
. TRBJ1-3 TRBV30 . CAWSVLAPGNTIYF TGTGCCTGGAGTGTACTAGCCCCTGGAAACACCATATATTTT
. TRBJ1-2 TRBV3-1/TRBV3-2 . CASSQDSRHSYGYTF TGTGCCAGCAGCCAAGATTCGAGGCACTCCTATGGCTACACCTTC
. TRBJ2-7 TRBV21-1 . CASSKGSGPYYEQYF TGTGCCAGCAGCAAAGGGAGCGGGCCTTATTACGAGCAGTACTTC
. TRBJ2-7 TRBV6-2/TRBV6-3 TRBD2 CASSPPGTSGRYEQYF TGTGCCAGCAGCCCTCCTGGGACTAGCGGGAGGTACGAGCAGTACTTC
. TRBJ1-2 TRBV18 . CASSPAGGADYGYTF TGTGCCAGCTCCCCAGCGGGGGGCGCAGACTATGGCTACACCTTC
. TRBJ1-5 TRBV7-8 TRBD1 CASSPTTRTGPNQPQHF TGTGCCAGCAGCCCGACGACCAGGACAGGGCCCAATCAGCCCCAGCATTTT
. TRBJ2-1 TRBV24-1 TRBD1 CATSDYRGSEQFF TGTGCCACCAGTGATTACAGGGGCAGCGAGCAGTTCTTC
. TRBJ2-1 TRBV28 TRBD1 CASSLTRDSAFF TGTGCCAGCAGTTTAACCCGGGACAGCGCGTTCTTC
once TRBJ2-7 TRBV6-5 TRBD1 CASSSPRRQGREQYF TGTGCCAGCAGTTCACCCCGGAGACAGGGTCGGGAGCAGTACTTC
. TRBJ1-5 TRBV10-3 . CATSEVQGQGQPQHF TGTGCCACCTCCGAGGTCCAGGGACAAGGTCAGCCCCAGCATTTT
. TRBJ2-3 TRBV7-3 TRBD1 CASFGQGGADTQYF TGTGCCAGCTTTGGACAGGGCGGGGCAGATACGCAGTATTTT
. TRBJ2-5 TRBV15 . CATSRDRETQYF TGTGCCACCAGCAGAGATCGAGAGACCCAGTACTTC
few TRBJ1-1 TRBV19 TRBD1 CASSTGTGGRSTEAFF TGTGCCAGTAGTACCGGGACAGGGGGCAGGAGCACTGAAGCTTTCTTT
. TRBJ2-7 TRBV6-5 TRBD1 CASSPGDRGSKQYF TGTGCCAGCAGTCCCGGGGACAGGGGTTCGAAGCAGTACTTC
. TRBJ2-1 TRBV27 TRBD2 CASSSLAARPVNEQFF TGTGCCAGCAGTTCGCTAGCGGCCCGCCCAGTTAATGAGCAGTTCTTC
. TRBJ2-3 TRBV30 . CAWRWGREPNTQYF TGTGCCTGGAGGTGGGGGCGAGAGCCTAATACGCAGTATTTT
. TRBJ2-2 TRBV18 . CASSPLMTVTNTGELFF TGTGCCAGCTCACCACTGATGACAGTCACGAACACCGGGGAGCTGTTTTTT